These 23 T cell receptor beta chains were sequenced from one sample in a study of shared clonotypes between healthy human individuals. Measured with immunoSEQ multiplex PCR; TCRdb has only the in-frame clones, and not every one. The sample consists of 2 million to 2.5 million clones, approximately 93% of them appearing once. Specimen: naive CD4+ T cells from PBMCs. Subset defined: CD45RA+ positively selected. The receptors shown here come from a man between 18 and 29 years old in good health. Some clones in this sample may be carry-over from other donors' samples.

The chain recombines TRBV5-3 with TRBJ1-3; D call uncertain. TRBV5-3 falls under the ORF class, with uncertain function. The CDR3 is 14 residues long. Trimming removed 2 bases from V and 4 bases from J, with 10 bases in between. CDR3: CARSFPPLGNTIYF. Written as DNA, the CDR3 is TGTGCCAGAAGCTTTCCCCCCCTGGGAAACACCATATATTTT.

The V and J genes are TRBV28 and TRBJ2-7; 7 nucleotides line up with TRBD1. With V trimmed by 6 bases and J by 2 bases, 10 bases remained unmatched. The CDR3 sequence is 15 residues long. Germline CDR1 reads MDHEN; CDR2 reads SYDVKM. Here the CDR3 DNA reads TGTGCCAGCAGCCGTCCTGCGACAGGGCCCTACGAGCAGTACTTC. Translation: CASSRPATGPYEQYF.

The gene calls are TRBV6-5 and TRBJ2-7; no firm D call. The CDR3 totals 14 residues. CDR1 and CDR2 (germline): MNHEY, SVGAGI. The V gene lost 6 bases and the J gene lost 1 base, with 13 bases spanning the gap. CDR3: CASSRAVLSYEQYF. The CDR3 nucleotides read TGTGCCAGCAGCCGCGCGGTCTTGTCCTACGAGCAGTACTTC.

The V and J genes are TRBV5-1 and TRBJ2-2; D is perhaps TRBD1 (5 bases). From germline, CDR1 is SGHRS and CDR2 YFSETQ. This CDR3 spans 16 amino acids. Trimming removed 4 bases from V and 4 bases from J, with 17 bases in between. This chain's CDR3 is CASSPLGRVRTGELFF. The CDR3 DNA sequence: TGCGCCAGCAGCCCATTGGGGCGTGTGCGCACCGGGGAGCTGTTTTTT.

V and J are TRBV5-8 and TRBJ1-4, with D tentatively TRBD1 (5 bases). Germline V gene sequence: CDR1 SGHTS, CDR2 YDEGEE. This CDR3 is 15 amino acids long. V lost 2 bases and J 8 bases, leaving 16 bases between the germline ends. CDR3 DNA: TGTGCCAGCAGCTTCCGGGGGACGAGAGGCGAAAAACTGTTTTTT. As protein: CASSFRGTRGEKLFF.

This clone was seen a single time. The rearrangement links TRBV27 to TRBJ1-2; 8 bases fit TRBD1. Germline-derived CDR1 and CDR2 are MNHEY and SMNVEV (reference sequence). Trimming cost V 6 bases and J 1 base; bases outside gene matches: 4. This CDR3 is built from 14 residues. The CDR3 DNA reads TGTGCCAGCAGACGGACAGGGAATAACTATGGCTACACCTTC. It codes for CASRRTGNNYGYTF.

For the CDR3, the DNA is TGTGCCACCAGCAGAGATCTTATTTCGGGACGTAAGACCAAGGGGGAGGGCAATCAGCCCCAGCATTTT. Translating it yields CATSRDLISGRKTKGEGNQPQHF. This sequence joins TRBV15 and TRBJ1-5, with D possibly being TRBD1 (6 bases). The V gene lost 0 bases and the J gene lost 2 bases, with 32 bases spanning the gap. The CDR3 has 23 residues. The V gene's germline CDR1 is LNHNV and CDR2 YYDKDF (reference sequence).

This sequence joins TRBV5-1 and TRBJ2-5; D unresolved. This CDR3 region has 13 residues. Germline V gives CDR1 SGHRS, CDR2 YFSETQ. Trimming removed 6 bases at V and 1 base at J, with 10 bases between. The CDR3 nucleotides are TGCGCCAGCACAAGGAGTCTCCAAGAGACCCAGTACTTC. Protein product: CASTRSLQETQYF. Looking up the rest from reference TRBV5-1 and TRBJ2-5 gives the full variable domain: KAGVTQTPRYLIKTRGQQVTLSCSPISGHRSVSWYQQTPGQGLQFLFEYFSETQRNKGNFPGRFSGRQFSNSRSEMNVSTLELGDSALYLCASTRSLQETQYFGPGTRLLVL.

This clone was seen once. The chain uses TRBV28 and TRBJ1-3, with D unresolved. This CDR3 has 15 amino acids. CDR1 and CDR2 from the germline V gene are MDHEN and SYDVKM. V was cut by 7 bases and J by 7 bases, with 20 bases left in between. Written as DNA, the CDR3 is TGTGCCAGCACCCCCGGACCGGCGACCTGGAACACCATATATTTT. It specifies CASTPGPATWNTIYF. The full variable domain, in which reference TRBV28 and TRBJ1-3 provide the parts outside the CDR3, is DVKVTQSSRYLVKRTGEKVFLECVQDMDHENMFWYRQDPGLGLRLIYFSYDVKMKEKGDIPEGYSVSREKKERFSLILESASTNQTSMYLCASTPGPATWNTIYFGEGSWLTVV.

This sequence joins TRBV19 and TRBJ1-5; TRBD1 might be the D (5 bases). Trimming took 8 bases from V and 4 from J, leaving 12 bases between them. Germline V CDR1 and CDR2: LNHDA, SQIVND (reference sequence). The CDR3 extends over 13 amino acids. CDR3 in amino acids: CASAIDSNQPQHF. In nucleotides, the CDR3 is TGTGCCAGTGCCATTGACAGTAATCAGCCCCAGCATTTT.

This sequence joins TRBV11-2 and TRBJ2-5, with 8 bases matching TRBD2. The V gene end was trimmed by 5 bases and the J gene end by 11 bases; junction bases not matched to a gene: 10. Germline V gene lookup returns CDR1 SGHAT and CDR2 FQNNGV. CDR3 length equals 13 residues. This CDR3 is CASSPGGAVIQYF. CDR3 nucleotide sequence: TGTGCCAGCAGCCCCGGGGGGGCCGTAATTCAGTACTTC. Full variable domain (outside the CDR3, taken from reference TRBV11-2 and TRBJ2-5): EAGVAQSPRYKIIEKRQSVAFWCNPISGHATLYWYQQILGQGPKLLIQFQNNGVVDDSQLPKDRFSAERLKGVDSTLKIQPAKLEDSAVYLCASSPGGAVIQYFGPGTRLLVL.

The chain combines TRBV9 with TRBJ1-4; tentative D call: TRBD1 (5 bases). Germline CDR1 is SGDLS and CDR2 is YYNGEE. CDR3 length: 14 residues. V shed 3 bases and J shed 5 bases, with 11 bases lying between them. The chain's CDR3 is CASSEGKGNEKLFF. Here the CDR3 DNA reads TGTGCCAGCAGCGAGGGGAAGGGAAATGAAAAACTGTTTTTT.

This chain connects TRBV7-2 to TRBJ2-5, with no clear D. The last part of the DNA fits TRBJ2-7 better; the J call may be wrong. Germline CDR1 reads SGHTA; CDR2 reads FQGNSA. The CDR3 runs 13 residues. The chain's CDR3 is CASSLFSSYEQYF. CDR3 DNA: TGTGCCAGCAGCTTATTCAGCAGCTACGAGCAGTACTTC.

V gene TRBV7-3 combines with J gene TRBJ2-4, with 11 nucleotides matching TRBD1. Germline CDR1 and CDR2: SGHTA and FQGTGA. This CDR3 spans 17 amino acids. V lost 5 bases, J lost 1 base, and 7 bases stayed unmatched. The CDR3 sequence: CASSRPGQGDAKNIQYF. The CDR3 coding sequence is TGTGCCAGCAGCCGCCCGGGACAGGGGGACGCCAAAAACATTCAGTACTTC.

The rearrangement links TRBV7-8 to TRBJ1-5; no definite D call. Germline CDR1 is SGHVS and CDR2 is FQNEAQ. The CDR3 is made up of 13 amino acids. Deletions cut 4 bases from V and 6 bases from J, with 10 bases between. The chain's CDR3 is CASSSGVRQPQHF. As DNA, the CDR3 is TGTGCCAGCAGCTCCGGGGTGCGTCAGCCCCAGCATTTT.

This clone was seen once. Compared with germline, one end of the junction differs, possibly owing to a read error. The J gene is TRBJ1-5, the V gene TRBV28, with 8 bases aligning to TRBD1. This CDR3 spans 14 amino acids. CDR1 and CDR2 (germline): MDHEN, SYDVKM. The CDR3 region is CASSLRTGHQPQHF. As DNA, the CDR3 is TGTGCCAGCAGTTTAAGGACAGGGCATCAACCCCAGCATTTT.

V and J are TRBV29-1 and TRBJ1-2; 9 nucleotides agree with TRBD1. V trimming: 6 bases; J trimming: 2 bases; junction bases outside the gene matches: 7. The V gene's germline CDR1 is SQVTM and CDR2 ANQGSEA. The CDR3 is 14 amino acids. This CDR3 reads CSVQTGQGNYGYTF. The CDR3, as DNA: TGCAGCGTACAAACTGGACAGGGGAACTATGGCTACACCTTC.

This clone was found once. This sample includes further DNA sequences coding for the same CDR3. The gene calls are TRBV19 and TRBJ2-7, with 9 nucleotides matching TRBD2. The V gene's germline CDR1 is LNHDA and CDR2 SQIVND (reference sequence). The CDR3 consists of 13 residues. J gave up 4 bases and V 4 bases, and 2 bases lay outside the gene matches. The DNA for the CDR3 is TGTGCCAGTAGTAGCGGGAGGGGGTACGAGCAGTACTTC. This codes for CASSSGRGYEQYF.

The chain has TRBV7-2 and TRBJ1-2; no clear D gene. Germline assignment: CDR1 SGHTA and CDR2 FQGNSA. V lost 3 bases and J 8 bases, leaving 7 bases between the germline ends. The CDR3 runs 11 residues. The CDR3 loop reads CASSFLTGYTF. The DNA of the CDR3 is TGTGCCAGCAGCTTCCTGACAGGCTACACCTTC.

On this clone itself: The sample contains more than one DNA sequence encoding this CDR3. The chain couples TRBV6-5 to TRBJ1-2; 8 nucleotides agree with TRBD1. Trimming took 5 bases from V and 3 from J; bases not matched to a gene: 2. Germline CDR1 is MNHEY and CDR2 is SVGAGI. This CDR3 has 13 residues. CDR3 bases: TGTGCCAGCAGTCCACAGGGGGACTATGGCTACACCTTC. This sequence encodes CASSPQGDYGYTF.

The chain has TRBV30 and TRBJ1-4; no definite D call. Germline loops: CDR1 GTSNPN, CDR2 SVGIG (reference sequence). The CDR3 runs 14 residues. Trimming left V 6 bases short and J 0 bases short, with 11 bases between. The CDR3 sequence: CACGVITTNEKLFF. The CDR3, as DNA: TGTGCCTGTGGAGTGATTACAACTAATGAAAAACTGTTTTTT.

This clone has only one observation. The chain uses TRBV28 and TRBJ2-7, with TRBD2 identical over 9 bases. The CDR3 has 16 amino acids. Germline V gene data show CDR1 as MDHEN and CDR2 as SYDVKM. The trim removed 6 bases at V and 4 bases at J, leaving 13 bases unmatched. This CDR3 reads CASSPQELAGYYEQYF. The CDR3 DNA is TGTGCCAGCAGCCCCCAGGAGCTAGCGGGATATTACGAGCAGTACTTC.

V usage is TRBV18 and J usage is TRBJ2-3; perhaps D is TRBD1 or TRBD2 (5 bases each). Trimming shortened V by 1 base and J by 1 base, and 12 bases separated the two germline ends. This CDR3 has 16 residues. Germline-derived CDR1 and CDR2 are KGHSH and LQKENI. The CDR3 nucleotides are TGTGCCAGCTCACCACGGGCAAGGGGAGGCACAGATACGCAGTATTTT. This encodes CASSPRARGGTDTQYF. The variable domain in full, completed from reference TRBV18 and TRBJ2-3, reads NAGVMQNPRHLVRRRGQEARLRCSPMKGHSHVYWYRQLPEEGLKFMVYLQKENIIDESGMPKERFSAEFPKEGPSILRIQQVVRGDSAAYFCASSPRARGGTDTQYFGPGTRLTVL.